The 28 T cell receptor beta chains listed next were all sequenced from one sample in a study of patients and donors after allogeneic stem cell transplantation. TCRdb analysed the RT-PCR reads with MiXCR anew, one entry per CDR3 protein. The data hold roughly 960,000 distinct CDR3 sequences, with roughly 18% observed a single time. The sequencing sample was made of blood, either unsorted or a sorted T cell fraction (not recorded which). The source is a human donor who was either an allogeneic HSCT recipient or a stem cell or donor lymphocyte infusion donor (not recorded which). It is not recorded whose cells these are; they may come from a transplant donor.

This clonotype was seen only a few times. The chain joins TRBV13 to TRBJ2-7; D is undetermined. Germline lookup yields CDR1 PRHDT and CDR2 FYEKMQ (reference sequence). This CDR3 has 16 amino acids. Between the trimmed V and J ends, which lost 3 bases and 5 bases, there was a span of 20 bases. CDR3 region: CASSFRAAVLGDEQYF. In DNA, the CDR3 is TGTGCCAGCAGCTTTAGGGCAGCCGTACTTGGGGACGAGCAGTACTTC.

This clonotype was seen a few times. This sequence joins TRBV20-1 and TRBJ2-7, with TRBD2 identical over 7 bases. The V gene's germline CDR1 is DFQATT and CDR2 SNEGSKA (reference sequence). This CDR3 has 14 amino acids. The V gene end was trimmed by 0 bases and the J gene end by 3 bases; junction bases not matched to a gene: 5. CDR3 bases: TGCAGTGCTAGAGATCTCGGACTAGACTACGAGCAGTACTTC. As protein: CSARDLGLDYEQYF.

This clonotype was seen only a few times. The V and J genes are TRBV24-1 and TRBJ2-5; D is perhaps TRBD2 (7 bases). The V gene's germline CDR1 is KGHDR and CDR2 SFDVKD. V was trimmed by 4 bases and J by 4 bases, leaving 21 bases between them. The CDR3 loop spans 17 amino acids. This CDR3 is CATSEGPAGAHLETQYF. The CDR3 coding sequence is TGTGCCACCAGTGAGGGCCCTGCGGGGGCGCATCTAGAGACCCAGTACTTC.

The chain uses TRBV7-2 and TRBJ2-5; D possibly corresponds to TRBD2 (6 bases). This CDR3 has 14 amino acids. Deletions cut 5 bases from V and 5 bases from J, with 15 bases between. Germline lookup yields CDR1 SGHTA and CDR2 FQGNSA. The CDR3 reads CASSAPSGVETQYF. The CDR3 bases are TGTGCCAGCAGCGCCCCTTCGGGGGTGGAGACCCAGTACTTC.

This rearrangement joins TRBV29-1 to TRBJ2-3; 7 bases fit TRBD1. Trimming removed 6 bases from V and 2 bases from J; junction bases left unmatched: 11. The CDR3 is made up of 15 amino acids. CDR1 is SQVTM and CDR2 is ANQGSEA in the germline V gene. CDR3 sequence reads: CSVGQDPWATDTQYF. Here the CDR3 DNA reads TGCAGCGTCGGACAGGACCCGTGGGCCACAGATACGCAGTATTTT.

The rearrangement joins TRBV7-9 to TRBJ1-1; D is unresolved. The V gene lost 6 bases and the J gene lost 5 bases, with 19 bases spanning the gap. CDR1 and CDR2 from the germline V gene are SEHNR and FQNEAQ (reference sequence). The length of the CDR3 is 15 residues. CDR3 sequence: CASRPNRAGGTEAFF. The DNA of the CDR3 is TGTGCCAGCAGACCAAATAGGGCAGGCGGGACTGAAGCTTTCTTT.

This clonotype was recorded a few times. This sequence joins TRBV20-1 and TRBJ1-5; 9 bases fit TRBD1. The germline V gene encodes CDR1 DFQATT and CDR2 SNEGSKA (reference sequence). V trimming: 2 bases; J trimming: 6 bases; junction bases outside the gene matches: 5. This CDR3 is built from 14 residues. The CDR3 DNA reads TGCAGTGCTAGAAGACAGGGGGTCTCTCAGCCCCAGCATTTT. Translation gives CSARRQGVSQPQHF.

The V gene is TRBV2, the J gene TRBJ2-1, with 10 nucleotides matching TRBD2. The trim removed 4 bases at V and 9 bases at J, leaving 3 bases unmatched. Per germline, CDR1 SNHLY and CDR2 FYNNEI. CDR3 length: 13 amino acids. Here the CDR3 DNA reads TGTGCCAGCAGTGTAGCGGGAGGATCTGAGCAGTTCTTC. This translates into CASSVAGGSEQFF.

This clonotype was seen more than once but under ten times. V is TRBV5-1 and J is TRBJ2-3, with TRBD2 identical over 10 bases. This CDR3 spans 18 amino acids. From germline, CDR1 is SGHRS and CDR2 YFSETQ. V shed 3 bases, J shed 2 bases, and the junction held 12 bases outside the gene matches. The CDR3 sequence is CASSSTLAGLLITDTQYF. Here the CDR3 DNA reads TGCGCCAGCAGCTCCACACTAGCGGGATTACTAATCACAGATACGCAGTATTTT.

In this sample, this clonotype turned up a few times. The genes are TRBV20-1 and TRBJ2-7, with D perhaps TRBD1 (5 bases). This CDR3 region has 14 residues. Deletions cut 6 bases from V and 0 bases from J, with 15 bases between. The germline V gene has CDR1 DFQATT and CDR2 SNEGSKA (reference sequence). CDR3 amino acids: CSASIRASSYEQYF. In nucleotides, the CDR3 is TGCAGTGCCTCCATCAGGGCGAGCTCCTACGAGCAGTACTTC.

This clonotype has just a few counts. The rearrangement joins TRBV2 to TRBJ1-1, with 8 positions matching TRBD1. Germline CDR1 reads SNHLY; CDR2 reads FYNNEI. CDR3 length: 13 amino acids. The DNA of the CDR3 is TGTGCAAGCCAAGACAGGGGGAACACTGAAGCTTTCTTT. It specifies CASQDRGNTEAFF.

This clonotype was seen only a few times. As DNA, the CDR3 is TGTGCCAGCAGCCCGCTCCGGGACACCAATTCACCCCTCCACTTT. Translating gives CASSPLRDTNSPLHF. The chain combines TRBV3-1 with TRBJ1-6; a possible D gene is TRBD1 (6 bases). The length of the CDR3 is 15 residues. CDR1 is LGHDT and CDR2 is YNNKEL in the germline V gene (reference sequence). The V gene lost 4 bases and the J gene lost 7 bases, with 14 bases spanning the gap.

Points on this clonotype: Given a much more abundant clone one base away, this may be a read error. The V call is TRBV12-3 or TRBV12-4, the J call TRBJ1-5; tentatively, D is TRBD1 (5 bases). CDR3 length: 14 residues. With 2 bases removed from V and 4 bases from J, the gap between germline ends came to 9 bases. CDR3 in DNA: TGTGCCAGCAGTTTACCAGGGATGAATCAGCCCCAGCATTTT. Its protein product is CASSLPGMNQPQHF.

On this clonotype: A read error may account for a junction end that differs from germline. This chain uses TRBV7-9 with TRBJ1-1; D possibly corresponds to TRBD1 (6 bases). The CDR3 has 14 amino acids. Germline V CDR1 and CDR2: SEHNR, FQNEAQ (reference sequence). The DNA of the CDR3 is TGTGCCAGCAGCTTAGCGACAGGAGTAGCTGAAGCTTTCTTC. It specifies CASSLATGVAEAFF. The entire variable domain, with the rest obtained from reference TRBV7-9 and TRBJ1-1, is as follows: DTGVSQNPRHKITKRGQNVTFRCDPISEHNRLYWYRQTLGQGPEFLTYFQNEAQLEKSRLLSDRFSAERPKGSFSTLEIQRTEQGDSAMYLCASSLATGVAEAFFGQGTRLTVV.

The sample holds a few counts of this clonotype. The chain joins TRBV7-8 to TRBJ1-2; D unresolved. Germline V gene data show CDR1 as SGHVS and CDR2 as FQNEAQ. Trimming removed 0 bases at V and 2 bases at J, with 10 bases between. This CDR3 spans 15 amino acids. CDR3 region: CASSLAPAPNYGYTF. The CDR3 coding sequence is TGTGCCAGCAGCTTAGCCCCTGCACCAAACTATGGCTACACCTTC.

This clonotype appeared a few times. V and J are TRBV5-1 and TRBJ2-7, with 9 bases aligning to TRBD2. The CDR3 runs to 14 residues. The junction had 9 bases not matched to a gene; V was cut back by 4 bases and J by 7 bases. Looked up from germline, CDR1 is SGHRS and CDR2 is YFSETQ. The CDR3 loop is CASSTGLAFGEQYF. CDR3 nucleotides: TGCGCCAGCAGCACCGGACTAGCGTTTGGTGAGCAGTACTTC.

The V gene is TRBV24-1, the J gene TRBJ1-2, with a tentative D call TRBD1 (5 bases). Germline V gene data show CDR1 as KGHDR and CDR2 as SFDVKD. CDR3 length: 14 residues. V lost 2 bases and J 4 bases, leaving 10 bases between the germline ends. This CDR3 is CATSDYDSSYGYTF. The CDR3 DNA reads as TGTGCCACCAGTGATTACGACAGCTCCTATGGCTACACCTTC.

The table lists this clonotype with a few counts. The rearrangement joins TRBV6-5 to TRBJ1-5; D perhaps matches TRBD1 (6 bases). Between the trimmed V and J ends, which lost 0 bases and 6 bases, there was a span of 18 bases. The germline gives CDR1 MNHEY, CDR2 SVGAGI. The CDR3 extends over 17 amino acids. CDR3 region: CASSYSRLGGVGQPQHF. The CDR3 DNA reads TGTGCCAGCAGTTACTCGAGATTGGGGGGCGTCGGTCAGCCCCAGCATTTT.

This clonotype was picked up a small number of times. This chain uses TRBV29-1 with TRBJ2-3; D possibly corresponds to TRBD2 (5 bases). The germline V and J ends were trimmed by 7 bases and 0 bases, with 8 bases remaining between them. The germline CDR1 and CDR2 sequences are SQVTM and ANQGSEA. This CDR3 region has 12 residues. The CDR3 protein is CSGLTSTDTQYF. CDR3 DNA: TGCAGCGGACTAACGAGCACAGATACGCAGTATTTT.

In its sample, this clonotype was seen many times. The chain uses TRBV7-2 and TRBJ1-5, with D perhaps matching TRBD1 (6 bases). This CDR3 contains 15 residues. Trimming stripped 1 base from V and 3 bases from J, with 10 bases between. Germline CDR1 SGHTA, CDR2 FQGNSA. CDR3 amino acids: CASSLGQGHNQPQHF. The CDR3 DNA sequence: TGTGCCAGCAGCTTAGGGCAGGGGCACAATCAGCCCCAGCATTTT.

As regards this clonotype: One end of the junction is discordant with germline, which a read error may explain. The chain combines TRBV30 with TRBJ1-1; a weak D match, TRBD1 (6 bases). The CDR3 spans 12 residues. Germline assignment: CDR1 GTSNPN and CDR2 SVGIG (reference sequence). CDR3 sequence (DNA): TGTGCCTCCTGGCAGGGGAGAACTGAAGTTTTCTTT. The encoded protein is CASWQGRTEVFF.

This clonotype has a handful of counts. The gene calls are TRBV29-1 and TRBJ2-7; possible D gene TRBD1, 5 bases. Trimming pared 4 bases from V and 8 bases from J, leaving 18 bases between. The length of the CDR3 is 13 residues. Germline V gives CDR1 SQVTM, CDR2 ANQGSEA. CDR3 coding DNA: TGCAGCGTTGGGGGCAGGGCGAAACCCCAGCAGTACTTC. Encoded protein: CSVGGRAKPQQYF.

This clonotype was observed a few times. CDR3 residues: CSARTPGVIYNEQFF. The DNA of the CDR3 is TGCAGTGCTAGGACCCCAGGAGTTATTTACAATGAGCAGTTCTTC. This sequence joins TRBV20-1 and TRBJ2-1, with D hard to call. CDR3 length: 15 residues. Trimming stripped 3 bases from V and 4 bases from J, with 16 bases between. Germline V lookup: CDR1 DFQATT, CDR2 SNEGSKA (reference sequence).

This clonotype was observed a handful of times. The gene calls are TRBV6-4 and TRBJ2-1; D gene ambiguous. Germline V gene sequence: CDR1 MRHNA, CDR2 SNTAGT. There are 15 residues in the CDR3. V was shortened by 4 bases and J by 8 bases, with 18 bases between the two germline ends. The CDR3 sequence: CASSVNPAKSDEQFF. The CDR3 coding sequence is TGTGCCAGCAGTGTCAACCCGGCGAAAAGCGATGAGCAGTTCTTC.

This clonotype was seen repeatedly, ten times or more. The chain couples TRBV5-6 to TRBJ2-1; 7 bases agree with TRBD1. Germline V CDR1 and CDR2: SGHDT, YYEEEE. Trimming cost V 4 bases and J 5 bases; bases outside gene matches: 12. The CDR3 contains 16 residues. CDR3 sequence (DNA): TGTGCCAGCAGCGGTAATACAGGGGCAGGCAACAATGAGCAGTTCTTC. It translates to CASSGNTGAGNNEQFF.

The J gene is TRBJ1-1, the V gene TRBV9; TRBD1 aligns across 8 bases. V lost 3 bases, J lost 1 base, and 5 bases stayed unmatched. There are 15 residues in the CDR3. The germline V gene encodes CDR1 SGDLS and CDR2 YYNGEE. The CDR3 sequence: CASSATGGKNTEAFF. CDR3 DNA sequence: TGTGCCAGCAGCGCCACAGGGGGGAAGAACACTGAAGCTTTCTTT.

This clonotype was seen a handful of times. J is TRBJ1-5 and V is TRBV28; D ambiguous. The V gene lost 3 bases and the J gene lost 1 base, with 13 bases spanning the gap. Germline CDR1 MDHEN, CDR2 SYDVKM. The CDR3 runs 16 residues. The CDR3 loop is CASSLGGPQSNQPQHF. The CDR3 DNA is TGTGCCAGCAGTTTGGGCGGACCGCAAAGCAATCAGCCCCAGCATTTT. Based on the CDR3 plus reference TRBV28 and TRBJ1-5, the full variable domain is DVKVTQSSRYLVKRTGEKVFLECVQDMDHENMFWYRQDPGLGLRLIYFSYDVKMKEKGDIPEGYSVSREKKERFSLILESASTNQTSMYLCASSLGGPQSNQPQHFGDGTRLSIL.

The chain recombines TRBV5-1 with TRBJ2-1, with no clear D. The V gene lost 2 bases and the J gene lost 0 bases, with 12 bases spanning the gap. This CDR3 has 16 residues. Germline CDR1 and CDR2: SGHRS and YFSETQ. The CDR3 here is CASSFRPDSSYNEQFF. The CDR3 region has the DNA TGCGCCAGCAGCTTTCGTCCGGATAGCTCCTACAATGAGCAGTTCTTC.